This passage covers 26 T cell receptor beta chains from one sample sequenced in a study of blood T cell repertoires in COVID-19. Only in-frame clones appear in the TCRdb table, and some are missing; sequencing was by immunoSEQ multiplex PCR. The sample has about 48,000 clones, about 76% seen once. The sequenced sample was peripheral blood. The receptors stem from a human donor with active or convalescent COVID-19. The donor label of this sample is uncertain.

V is TRBV18 and J is TRBJ2-7; 8 nucleotides align to TRBD2. Germline assignment: CDR1 KGHSH and CDR2 LQKENI. The length of the CDR3 is 14 residues. Germline trimming cut 3 bases from V and 4 bases from J; bases unmatched to any gene: 5. The CDR3 nucleotides read TGTGCCAGCTCACCTGCACTAGCGGAATACGAGCAGTACTTC. Amino acids: CASSPALAEYEQYF.

The CDR3 bases are TGTGCCAGTCGACAGGGCGAAGGGTATAATTCACCCCTCCACTTT. Translated, it gives CASRQGEGYNSPLHF. This chain uses TRBV19 with TRBJ1-6; 7 positions match TRBD1. CDR1 and CDR2 from the germline V gene are LNHDA and SQIVND (reference sequence). CDR3 length equals 15 residues. V shed 8 bases, J shed 4 bases, and the junction held 8 bases outside the gene matches.

The DNA for the CDR3 is TGTGCCAGCTCTGACAGTAACACTGAAGCTTTCTTT. This sequence encodes CASSDSNTEAFF. V usage is TRBV18 and J usage is TRBJ1-1, with D possibly TRBD1 on 5 matching bases. V was pared by 6 bases and J by 2 bases, with 7 bases between. In germline, CDR1 is KGHSH, CDR2 LQKENI. CDR3 length: 12 residues.

The chain is built from TRBV29-1 and TRBJ1-1; 7 bases map to TRBD1. Germline CDR1 and CDR2: SQVTM and ANQGSEA. This CDR3 is built from 12 residues. The V and J ends lost 4 bases and 8 bases, in that order; junction bases with no gene match: 7. CDR3: CSVARQGAEAFF. The CDR3 coding sequence is TGCAGCGTTGCCCGACAGGGAGCGGAAGCTTTCTTT.

A single count supports this clone. The chain employs TRBV7-9 and TRBJ1-2; 8 bases match TRBD1. The CDR3 sequence is 15 residues long. Losses at the gene ends were 4 bases for V and 3 bases for J; bases not matched to a gene: 7. Per the germline V gene, CDR1 is SEHNR and CDR2 is FQNEAQ (reference sequence). CDR3 nucleotides: TGTGCCAGCAGCTCTCCAGGACAGGGAGACTATGGCTACACCTTC. This gives the protein CASSSPGQGDYGYTF.

This clone showed up just a few times. The V gene is TRBV28, the J gene TRBJ1-2; TRBD1 is a possible D gene (5 bases). There are 13 residues in the CDR3. Deletions cut 2 bases from V and 14 bases from J, with 18 bases between. Looked up from germline, CDR1 is MDHEN and CDR2 is SYDVKM. CDR3 sequence: CASSLESGAIWTF. CDR3 DNA sequence: TGTGCCAGCAGTTTAGAATCTGGGGCGATATGGACCTTC.

The gene calls are TRBV7-2 and TRBJ2-3, with D possibly matching TRBD1 (6 bases). This CDR3 is built from 14 residues. Germline V gene sequence: CDR1 SGHTA, CDR2 FQGNSA. The V end was cut by 8 bases, the J end by 2 bases, with 14 bases between. The CDR3 DNA follows: TGTGCCAGCGGGTACAGGGACGTCACAGATACGCAGTATTTT. This encodes CASGYRDVTDTQYF.

This clone occurred a few times. This CDR3 is CATSDLGQNYGYTF. CDR3 nucleotides: TGTGCCACCAGTGATTTGGGACAAAACTATGGCTACACCTTC. The J gene is TRBJ1-2, the V gene TRBV24-1; possibly TRBD1 for D (5 bases). Germline V gene sequence: CDR1 KGHDR, CDR2 SFDVKD. V lost 0 bases and J lost 2, with 6 bases in between. This CDR3 contains 14 residues.

The table lists this clone with a count of one. This chain joins TRBV14 and TRBJ2-2; 7 nucleotides agree with TRBD1. Germline V lookup: CDR1 SGHDN, CDR2 FVKESK. Trimming cost V 5 bases and J 7 bases; bases outside gene matches: 10. This CDR3 is 15 amino acids long. CDR3 sequence (DNA): TGTGCCAGCAGCTCGAGACAGGGAACTGACGGGGAGCTGTTTTTT. Translation gives CASSSRQGTDGELFF.

There are a few counts of this clone. The chain recombines TRBV2 with TRBJ2-7; D unclear. Germline loops: CDR1 SNHLY, CDR2 FYNNEI. The CDR3 sequence is 13 residues long. V was clipped by 11 bases and J by 3 bases, with 17 bases between them. CDR3 DNA: TGTGCCTCAACGGCGGTATTACGCTACGAGCAGTACTTC. Its translation is CASTAVLRYEQYF.

This clone was observed a single time. The chain is built from TRBV9 and TRBJ1-2, with 9 nucleotides matching TRBD1. V gave up 4 bases and J gave up 2 bases; unmatched junction bases: 9. CDR1 and CDR2 (germline): SGDLS, YYNGEE. The CDR3 totals 16 residues. Written as DNA, the CDR3 is TGTGCCAGCAGCTTCCGGGACAGGGTCAAAAACTATGGCTACACCTTC. It yields the protein CASSFRDRVKNYGYTF.

This clone was picked up one time. V gene TRBV6-5 combines with J gene TRBJ1-1; 7 bases fit TRBD1. CDR1 and CDR2 (germline): MNHEY, SVGAGI. Germline trimming cut 6 bases from V and 0 bases from J; bases unmatched to any gene: 7. CDR3 length: 15 residues. Here the CDR3 DNA reads TGTGCCAGCAGGGCGAGGGACAGCCTGAACACTGAAGCTTTCTTT. It is translated as CASRARDSLNTEAFF.

The rearrangement joins TRBV9 to TRBJ2-7, with 9 bases aligning to TRBD2. Per germline, CDR1 SGDLS and CDR2 YYNGEE. V was pared by 2 bases and J by 5 bases, with 17 bases of the junction left unmatched. CDR3 length: 18 amino acids. CDR3 in amino acids: CASSVSHPLTSGFDEQYF. The CDR3 bases are TGTGCCAGCAGCGTCTCCCACCCCCTCACTAGCGGGTTCGACGAGCAGTACTTC. The complete variable domain, with remaining parts taken from reference TRBV9 and TRBJ2-7, reads DSGVTQTPKHLITATGQRVTLRCSPRSGDLSVYWYQQSLDQGLQFLIQYYNGEERAKGNILERFSAQQFPDLHSELNLSSLELGDSALYFCASSVSHPLTSGFDEQYFGPGTRLTVT.

The chain combines TRBV4-2 with TRBJ2-1, with a tentative D call TRBD2 (6 bases). CDR1 is LGHNA and CDR2 is YNFKEQ in the germline V gene. The V gene lost 1 base and the J gene lost 6 bases, with 16 bases spanning the gap. The CDR3 spans 16 residues. The CDR3 region has the DNA TGTGCCAGCAGCCAAGCCCTCTCGGGGACTTTCAATGAGCAGTTCTTC. Its protein is CASSQALSGTFNEQFF.

CDR3 DNA: TGTGCCAGCAGCCGTTCTTACGAGCAGTACTTC. Translated, it gives CASSRSYEQYF. The J gene is TRBJ2-7, the V gene TRBV3-1 (or the pseudogene TRBV3-2); D gene unclear. In germline, CDR1 is LGHDT, CDR2 YNNKEL (reference sequence). V lost 4 bases to trimming and J lost 4 bases, with 5 bases between them. CDR3 size: 11 residues.

The chain employs TRBV5-4 and TRBJ2-3; TRBD2 aligns across 10 bases. The V gene end was trimmed by 4 bases and the J gene end by 2 bases; junction bases not matched to a gene: 13. This CDR3 spans 18 amino acids. The germline V gene has CDR1 SGHNT and CDR2 YYREEE (reference sequence). The CDR3 here is CASSPVSGRLSPTDTQYF. The CDR3 nucleotides read TGTGCCAGCAGCCCCGTTAGCGGGAGGCTTTCTCCCACAGATACGCAGTATTTT.

The V and J genes are TRBV30 and TRBJ2-7, with no clear D. Looked up from germline, CDR1 is GTSNPN and CDR2 is SVGIG (reference sequence). CDR3 length equals 11 residues. V was clipped by 3 bases and J by 5 bases, with 8 bases between them. The CDR3 bases are TGTGCCTGGAGCCCGTTTAACGAGCAGTACTTC. Residues: CAWSPFNEQYF. Using reference TRBV30 and TRBJ2-7 for the parts outside the CDR3, the full variable domain is SQTIHQWPATLVQPVGSPLSLECTVEGTSNPNLYWYRQAAGRGLQLLFYSVGIGQISSEVPQNLSASRPQDRQFILSSKKLLLSDSGFYLCAWSPFNEQYFGPGTRLTVT.

This clone was observed a handful of times. The chain carries TRBV29-1 and TRBJ2-7; 7 bases line up with TRBD2. After removal of 1 base from V and 8 bases from J, the junction contained 8 bases not matched to a gene. The CDR3 runs to 13 residues. CDR1 and CDR2 (germline): SQVTM, ANQGSEA. The CDR3 DNA is TGCAGCGTTGAAGTGGCGGGAGCCATTCAGCAGTACTTC. This sequence encodes CSVEVAGAIQQYF.

This chain connects TRBV2 to TRBJ2-5; 9 bases fit TRBD2. This CDR3 is built from 15 residues. V shed 4 bases, J shed 4 bases, and the junction held 7 bases outside the gene matches. Germline CDR1 is SNHLY and CDR2 is FYNNEI. The CDR3 nucleotides read TGTGCCAGCAGTGTCGATAGCGGGAGAGGAGAGACCCAGTACTTC. This sequence encodes CASSVDSGRGETQYF.

This clone was observed a single time. The J gene is TRBJ2-5, the V gene TRBV7-6, with 9 bases identical to TRBD1. In germline, CDR1 is SGHVS, CDR2 FNYEAQ. Trimming cost V 5 bases and J 1 base; bases outside gene matches: 5. This CDR3 has 15 residues. Here the CDR3 reads CASSEGQGLQETQYF. The CDR3 DNA reads as TGTGCCAGCAGCGAGGGACAGGGTCTCCAAGAGACCCAGTACTTC. The variable domain in full, completed from reference TRBV7-6 and TRBJ2-5, reads GAGVSQSPRYKVTKRGQDVALRCDPISGHVSLYWYRQALGQGPEFLTYFNYEAQQDKSGLPNDRFSAERPEGSISTLTIQRTEQRDSAMYRCASSEGQGLQETQYFGPGTRLLVL.

The chain joins TRBV27 to TRBJ2-7; 8 bases match TRBD2. V gave up 6 bases and J gave up 2 bases; unmatched junction bases: 9. Germline loops: CDR1 MNHEY, CDR2 SMNVEV (reference sequence). The CDR3 runs 15 residues. CDR3 residues: CASSPLAEATYEQYF. In DNA form, the CDR3 reads TGTGCCAGCAGCCCACTAGCGGAGGCAACCTACGAGCAGTACTTC.

The chain employs TRBV29-1 and TRBJ2-5; D not certain. The V gene's germline CDR1 is SQVTM and CDR2 ANQGSEA. This CDR3 has 13 residues. With 0 bases removed from V and 4 bases from J, the gap between germline ends came to 9 bases. In DNA form, the CDR3 reads TGCAGCGTTGAAGAGTCAGTAGCAGAGACCCAGTACTTC. Translated, it gives CSVEESVAETQYF.

The chain employs TRBV28 and TRBJ2-1; D is possibly TRBD1 (6 bases). V was shortened by 5 bases and J by 5 bases, with 22 bases between the two germline ends. Germline V gene lookup returns CDR1 MDHEN and CDR2 SYDVKM. The CDR3 consists of 17 residues. CDR3 in DNA: TGTGCCAGCAGTCTTCTGACAGGTCTAAGGGTGGACAATGAGCAGTTCTTC. Amino acid sequence: CASSLLTGLRVDNEQFF. Full variable domain (rest looked up from reference TRBV28 and TRBJ2-1): DVKVTQSSRYLVKRTGEKVFLECVQDMDHENMFWYRQDPGLGLRLIYFSYDVKMKEKGDIPEGYSVSREKKERFSLILESASTNQTSMYLCASSLLTGLRVDNEQFFGPGTRLTVL.

The CDR3 region is CASTGQGAREQYF. CDR3 nucleotides: TGTGCCAGCACGGGGCAGGGGGCTCGAGAGCAGTACTTC. The chain uses TRBV6-5 and TRBJ2-7, with 8 bases that match TRBD1. The CDR3 is 13 amino acids. Germline values: CDR1 MNHEY, CDR2 SVGAGI. V lost 7 bases and J lost 7; bases outside the gene matches: 9.

J is TRBJ2-3 and V is TRBV2, with 10 bases that match TRBD1. The trim removed 6 bases at V and 3 bases at J, leaving 6 bases unmatched. The germline V gene encodes CDR1 SNHLY and CDR2 FYNNEI. The CDR3 covers 15 residues. CDR3 sequence reads: CASRKRDRGTDTQYF. As DNA, the CDR3 is TGTGCCAGCAGGAAACGGGACAGGGGAACAGATACGCAGTATTTT.

The V and J genes are TRBV11-3 and TRBJ2-1; D not resolved. This CDR3 has 15 residues. V gave up 0 bases and J gave up 1 base, with 7 bases separating them. The V gene's germline CDR1 is SGHNT and CDR2 YENEEA. The CDR3 DNA follows: TGTGCCAGCAGCTTAGATCGACTTTCCTACAATGAGCAGTTCTTC. Encoded protein: CASSLDRLSYNEQFF.